The 8 T cell receptor beta chains reported below all come from one sample, sequenced in a study of PD-1 blockade in classical Hodgkin lymphoma (TCRdb year 2020). The protocol used for the library was the immunoSEQ multiplex PCR assay. TCRdb obtained this table from immuneACCESS and retained in-frame rearrangements with V and J assigned. These tables miss some clones; where compared with another copy, unresolved V genes account for less than half of the shortfall, and the remainder is unexplained. The sample table holds approximately 79,000 clones, of which 92% were seen once. Of the sample, about 2.7% is held by the ten largest clones. This specimen's time point label, per the study, means: cycle 2 day 1 (C2D1) of nivolumab. All trial patients had relapsed after autologous stem cell transplantation, with cohorts A, B and C differing in prior brentuximab vedotin exposure. The material sequenced was peripheral blood mononuclear cells (PBMCs), taken before the second cycle of nivolumab. The receptor set was obtained from a human donor with classical Hodgkin lymphoma.

V gene TRBV7-3 combines with J gene TRBJ2-5; perhaps D is TRBD1 or TRBD2 (5 bases each). Trimming removed 5 bases at V and 5 bases at J, with 18 bases between. Germline values: CDR1 SGHTA, CDR2 FQGTGA. The length of the CDR3 is 15 residues. CDR3 region: CASSKSGAIRETQYF. CDR3 coding DNA: TGTGCCAGCAGCAAATCCGGGGCCATCAGGGAGACCCAGTACTTC.

The V call is TRBV5-5, the J call TRBJ2-7, with TRBD1 matching 8 bases. Germline CDR1 and CDR2: SGHKS and YYEKEE (reference sequence). V shed 5 bases, J shed 3 bases, and the junction held 13 bases outside the gene matches. CDR3 length: 16 amino acids. CDR3 nucleotide sequence: TGTGCCAGCAGGGAGAGACAGGGGTGGATTGGCTACGAGCAGTACTTC. Its protein product is CASRERQGWIGYEQYF. The full variable domain, completed using reference TRBV5-5 and TRBJ2-7, is DAGVTQSPTHLIKTRGQQVTLRCSPISGHKSVSWYQQVLGQGPQFIFQYYEKEERGRGNFPDRFSARQFPNYSSELNVNALLLGDSALYLCASRERQGWIGYEQYFGPGTRLTVT.

The chain combines TRBV5-6 with TRBJ2-6; no reliable D call. CDR1 is SGHDT, CDR2 YYEEEE, per germline. The V end was cut by 0 bases, the J end by 2 bases, with 6 bases between. The CDR3 is made up of 15 amino acids. The CDR3 sequence: CASSLGGTGANVLTF. CDR3 nucleotide sequence: TGTGCCAGCAGCTTGGGCGGTACTGGGGCCAACGTCCTGACTTTC.

The genes are TRBV7-6 and TRBJ2-5; no reliable D call. CDR1 and CDR2 from the germline V gene are SGHVS and FNYEAQ. The CDR3 length is 14 residues. Trimming took 0 bases from V and 5 from J, leaving 10 bases between them. CDR3 residues: CASSLAISLETQYF. In DNA form, the CDR3 reads TGTGCCAGCAGCTTAGCGATTAGCTTGGAGACCCAGTACTTC.

The CDR3 sequence: CASSGGPGQGSTGELFF. The CDR3 DNA is TGTGCCAGCAGTGGGGGACCGGGACAGGGAAGCACCGGGGAGCTGTTTTTT. This chain links TRBV2 with TRBJ2-2, with 9 nucleotides matching TRBD1. The CDR3 is made up of 17 amino acids. J gave up 4 bases and V 4 bases, and 10 bases lay outside the gene matches. In germline, CDR1 is SNHLY, CDR2 FYNNEI.

The rearrangement joins TRBV9 to TRBJ1-2; D is ambiguous. Germline CDR1 is SGDLS and CDR2 is YYNGEE. With 4 bases removed from V and 4 bases from J, the gap between germline ends came to 8 bases. This CDR3 has 12 amino acids. CDR3: CASSPPGYGYTF. The CDR3 DNA sequence: TGTGCCAGCAGCCCCCCGGGCTATGGCTACACCTTC.

CDR3 sequence reads: CASSLGMDFEQYF. The CDR3 DNA is TGTGCCAGCAGCTTGGGTATGGACTTTGAGCAGTACTTC. The V gene is TRBV5-8, the J gene TRBJ2-7; perhaps TRBD2 as D (5 bases). The CDR3 length is 13 residues. Deletions cut 0 bases from V and 7 bases from J, with 11 bases between. CDR1 and CDR2 (germline): SGHTS, YDEGEE.

The genes are TRBV18 and TRBJ2-7; D may be TRBD1 or TRBD2 (6 bases each). With 6 bases removed from V and 6 bases from J, the gap between germline ends came to 24 bases. This CDR3 has 16 residues. Germline CDR1 reads KGHSH; CDR2 reads LQKENI. CDR3 sequence: CASSQSRARGGSEQYF. In nucleotides, the CDR3 is TGTGCCAGCTCCCAAAGCCGGGCTCGAGGGGGGAGCGAGCAGTACTTC.